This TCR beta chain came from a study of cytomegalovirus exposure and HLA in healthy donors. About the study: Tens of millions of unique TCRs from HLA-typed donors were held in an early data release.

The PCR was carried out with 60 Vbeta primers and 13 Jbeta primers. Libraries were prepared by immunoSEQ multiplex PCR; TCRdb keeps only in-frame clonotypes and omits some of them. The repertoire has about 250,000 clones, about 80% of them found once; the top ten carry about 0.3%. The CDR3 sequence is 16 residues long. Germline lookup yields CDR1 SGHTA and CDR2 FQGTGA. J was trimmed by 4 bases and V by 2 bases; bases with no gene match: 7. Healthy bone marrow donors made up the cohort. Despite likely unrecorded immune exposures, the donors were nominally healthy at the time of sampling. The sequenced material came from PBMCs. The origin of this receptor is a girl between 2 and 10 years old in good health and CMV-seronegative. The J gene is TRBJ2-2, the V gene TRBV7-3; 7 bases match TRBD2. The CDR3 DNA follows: TGTGCCAGCAGCTTATGGGCGGGGGATGGCACCGGGGAGCTGTTTTTT. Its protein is CASSLWAGDGTGELFF.